This TCR beta chain was obtained from a study of blood T cell repertoires in COVID-19. Study information: Whether acute or convalescent, the COVID-19 samples came from the United States, Italy and Spain. In each case, the material was cDNA or gDNA derived from T cells, B-cell-depleted T cells, or PBMCs.

The CDR3 is made up of 15 amino acids. Deletions cut 1 base from V and 0 bases from J, with 7 bases between. Germline V CDR1 and CDR2: SGHVS, FQNEAQ. In the original processing: Amplification from reference gene primers served as the basis for estimated nucleated cell counts. Repertoires were generated with immunoSEQ multiplex PCR, while TCRdb's copy carries only in-frame clones and drops some. V, J and clone size are those of that table, while D and trimming were read from the DNA. The sample has roughly 100,000 clones; 85% to 90% are singletons. Sequencing was carried out using peripheral blood. The chain is built from TRBV7-8 and TRBJ1-3, with no clear D. The sequence was obtained from a human donor in a cohort sampled during active COVID-19. The CDR3: CASSLGQNSGNTIYF. The CDR3 region has the DNA TGTGCCAGCAGCTTAGGGCAGAACTCTGGAAACACCATATATTTT. The variable domain in full, completed from reference TRBV7-8 and TRBJ1-3, reads GAGVSQSPRYKVAKRGQDVALRCDPISGHVSLFWYQQALGQGPEFLTYFQNEAQLDKSGLPSDRFFAERPEGSVSTLKIQRTQQEDSAVYLCASSLGQNSGNTIYFGEGSWLTVV.